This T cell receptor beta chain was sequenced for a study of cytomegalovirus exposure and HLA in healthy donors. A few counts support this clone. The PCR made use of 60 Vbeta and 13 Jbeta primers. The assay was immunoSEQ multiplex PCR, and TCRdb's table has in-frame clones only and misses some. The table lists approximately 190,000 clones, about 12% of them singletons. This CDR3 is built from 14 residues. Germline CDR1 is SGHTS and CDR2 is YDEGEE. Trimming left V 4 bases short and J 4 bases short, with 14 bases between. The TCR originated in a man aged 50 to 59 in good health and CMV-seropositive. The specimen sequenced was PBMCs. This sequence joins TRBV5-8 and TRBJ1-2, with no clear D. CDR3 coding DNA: TGTGCCAGCAGCCCGGGTTGGGTCCCCTATGGCTACACCTTC. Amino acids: CASSPGWVPYGYTF. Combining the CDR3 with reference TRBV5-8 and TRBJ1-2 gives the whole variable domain EAGVTQSPTHLIKTRGQQATLRCSPISGHTSVYWYQQALGLGLQFLLWYDEGEERNRGNFPPRFSGRQFPNYSSELNVNALELEDSALYLCASSPGWVPYGYTFGSGTRLTVV.